This T cell receptor beta chain derives from a study of blood T cell repertoires in COVID-19. On the study more broadly: There were acute and convalescent COVID-19 samples, and they came from the United States, Italy and Spain.

The repertoire was sequenced with immunoSEQ multiplex PCR; TCRdb's copy has only in-frame clones and lacks some. The sample includes 260,000 or so clones, around 80% of them seen just once. In this sample, this clone turned up many times. Trimming removed 6 bases at V and 3 bases at J, with 10 bases between. CDR1 and CDR2 from the germline V gene are ENHRY and SYGVKD. The CDR3 totals 13 residues. Sequencing input: peripheral blood. The J gene is TRBJ2-3, the V gene TRBV10-3, with a tentative D call TRBD2 (6 bases). The TCR comes from a man older than 75 with acute or convalescent COVID-19. The CDR3 is CAISGGETDTQYF. In nucleotides, the CDR3 is TGTGCCATCAGCGGCGGGGAGACAGATACGCAGTATTTT.